Given below is one T cell receptor beta chain in context. Its antigen is not identified. The entry originates in a study of vaccination and CD4 T cells after COVID-19. Study-wide context: Testing by nasal swab PCR showed convalescent patients to be SARS-CoV-2 positive; about nine were mild and one was severe.

Sequence data for DNA of cultured CD4+ T cells were generated by the Oncomine TCR Beta short-read assay. TCRdb fed the PCR reads into MiXCR, producing one record per CDR3 protein. The sample shows under 20,000 distinct CDR3 sequences, about half of them seen only once. Stated treatment: approximately nine-day PBMC culture with coronavirus spike peptide pools or control peptides (ViraFEST assay). ViraFEST used peptide pools to expand antigen-specific T cells and subsequently sequenced their TCRs. The CDR3 length is 15 residues. Unmatched junction bases numbered 7, after V lost 5 bases and J lost 7 bases. The germline gives CDR1 WNHNN, CDR2 SYGVQD (reference sequence).

The sequence was obtained from a human donor who had recovered from COVID-19. The V and J genes are TRBV10-1 and TRBJ2-1; the match to TRBD1 covers 11 bases. Specimen: CD4+ T cells from blood, cultured in vitro, collected after SARS-CoV-2 vaccination. The CDR3: CASSLDRGLDNEQFF. DNA of the CDR3: TGCGCCAGCAGTCTGGACAGGGGGCTTGATAATGAGCAGTTCTTC.